The clone carrying this TCR beta chain was seen at least ten times. Its cognate antigen is unknown. This record comes from a study of neurological immune-mediated disorders. Study conclusions and caveats: HTLV-1-associated myelopathy displayed the greatest TCR clonal expansion, and multiple sclerosis exhibited the smallest, lower than that of healthy controls. Association of the multiple sclerosis repertoire cluster with clinical or MRI features was not observed for any feature. Subjects shared no identical expanded-clone CDR3 amino acid sequences, suggesting private TCR-beta repertoires in all groups.

Germline loops: CDR1 MNHNY, CDR2 SVGAGI (reference sequence). The V end lost 2 bases, the J end lost 1 base, and 1 base lay between the germline ends. The CDR3 is 12 residues long. 5'RACE with 10-nucleotide random UMIs produced the cDNA. Each CDR3 protein is one row after TCRdb ran MiXCR on the 5' RACE reads. The sample consists of some 78,000 distinct CDR3 sequences, 4% to 6% of them appearing once. Sequenced material: PBMCs. The chain recombines TRBV6-6 with TRBJ2-3; unclear D gene. This TCR derives from a woman aged 25-40 years with multiple sclerosis. The CDR3 DNA is TGTGCCAGCAGTTACGGCACAGATACGCAGTATTTT. This sequence encodes CASSYGTDTQYF.